The clone carrying this TCR beta chain was recorded only once. Its antigen remains unidentified. The V and J ends lost 3 bases and 5 bases respectively, with 10 bases between them. The CDR3 covers 13 residues. Germline CDR1 and CDR2: ENHRY and SYGVKD. TCR beta cDNA was made from around 460 ng total RNA with a constant-region primer. Generation of the TCR beta libraries relied on three nested multiplex PCR rounds using slightly modified ARM-PCR. TRBV1-TRBV30 forward primers and a C-beta reverse primer were used in the first two PCR rounds, which each ran for 10 cycles. TCRdb re-called the multiplex PCR reads through MiXCR, storing one row per CDR3 protein. The profile shows fewer than 85,000 distinct CDR3 sequences, about three quarters of them singletons. The roughly 18-32 mg bulk tissue piece was not sorted before simultaneous RNA and DNA extraction. Resecting the tumor surgically was how the patients' primary liver carcinoma was treated. Enrolled patients were chronically infected with HBV and treatment-naive.

This sample was taken from a study of tumor-infiltrating lymphocytes in primary liver carcinoma. Study-wide results and caveats: Tumor region pairs overlapped more than did tumor-adjacent and tumor-blood pairs.

The source material was tumor-adjacent normal liver tissue. The receptor was isolated from a man between 40 and 49 years old with primary liver carcinoma and hepatitis B virus infection. The rearrangement uses TRBV10-3 and TRBJ2-5; TRBD2 might be the D (5 bases). CDR3 in amino acids: CAISDRERETQYF. The CDR3 DNA sequence: TGTGCCATCAGTGATAGGGAGCGTGAGACCCAGTACTTC.